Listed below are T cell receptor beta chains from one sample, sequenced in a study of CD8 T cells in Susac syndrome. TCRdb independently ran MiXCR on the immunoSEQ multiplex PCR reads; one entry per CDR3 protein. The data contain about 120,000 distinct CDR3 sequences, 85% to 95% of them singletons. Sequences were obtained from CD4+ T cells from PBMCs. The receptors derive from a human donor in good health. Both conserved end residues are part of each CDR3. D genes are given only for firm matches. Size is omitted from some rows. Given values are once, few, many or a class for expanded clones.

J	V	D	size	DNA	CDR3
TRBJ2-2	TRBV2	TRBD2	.	TGTGCCAGCAGGGGCCTAGCGGGGGACACCGGGGAGCTGTTTTTT	CASRGLAGDTGELFF
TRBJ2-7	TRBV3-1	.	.	TGTGCCAGCAGCCAAGGGGCGGGCGAGCAGTACTTC	CASSQGAGEQYF
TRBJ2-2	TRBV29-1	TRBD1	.	TGCAGCGTTGAAGGGACAGGGATTGGCGGGGAGCTGTTTTTT	CSVEGTGIGGELFF
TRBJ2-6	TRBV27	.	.	TGTGCCAGCAGTCAGATCAGTCCTGGGGCCAACGTCCTGACTTTC	CASSQISPGANVLTF
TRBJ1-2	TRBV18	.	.	TGTGCCAGCTCACCACCCCAGGATGGCTACACCTTC	CASSPPQDGYTF
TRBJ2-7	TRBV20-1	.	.	TGCAGTGCTAGAGGGGGCATTTCAGAGCAGTACTTC	CSARGGISEQYF
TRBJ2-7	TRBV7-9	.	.	TGTGCCAGCAGCTCAGATACCGGTAACTACGAGCAGTACTTC	CASSSDTGNYEQYF
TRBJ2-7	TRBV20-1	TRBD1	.	TGCAGTGCCACCATGGGGGGCCTGACAGGGGGCAAATTGTACGAGCAGTACTTC	CSATMGGLTGGKLYEQYF
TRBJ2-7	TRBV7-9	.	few	TGTGCCAGCAGCTCTTCCGGGACCGGCTACGAGCAGTACTTC	CASSSSGTGYEQYF
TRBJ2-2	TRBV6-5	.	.	TGTGCCAGCAGTTACTCTCACCCGGGTAACACCGGGGAGCTGTTTTTT	CASSYSHPGNTGELFF
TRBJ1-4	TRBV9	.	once	TGTGCCAGCAGCGCGACAGCAACTAATGAAAAACTGTTTTTT	CASSATATNEKLFF
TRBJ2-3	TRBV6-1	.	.	TGTGCCAGCAGTGACCCGGGCGGCACAGATACGCAGTATTTT	CASSDPGGTDTQYF
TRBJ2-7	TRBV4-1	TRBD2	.	TGCGCCAGCAGCCACAAGACTAGCGGGAGGGACGAGCAGTACTTC	CASSHKTSGRDEQYF
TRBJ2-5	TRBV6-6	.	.	TGTGCCAGCAGGACTCAACCCCAAGAGACCCAGTACTTC	CASRTQPQETQYF
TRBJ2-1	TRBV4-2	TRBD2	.	TGTGCCAGCAGCCAGGACAGCGGGAGCTCCTACAATGAGCAGTTCTTC	CASSQDSGSSYNEQFF
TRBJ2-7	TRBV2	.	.	TGTGCCAGCACCCCTGGAGGGTTCGAGCAGTACTTC	CASTPGGFEQYF
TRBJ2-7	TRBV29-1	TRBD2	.	TGCAGCGTTGAGGAGCTAGCGGGAGTGAGTGGAAACTACGAGCAGTACTTC	CSVEELAGVSGNYEQYF
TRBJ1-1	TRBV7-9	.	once	TGTGCCAGCAGCTTCACGGGAGTCACTGAAGCTTTCTTT	CASSFTGVTEAFF
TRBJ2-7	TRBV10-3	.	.	TGTGCCATCCGCTTGGACAGCAGTTACGAGCAGTACTTC	CAIRLDSSYEQYF
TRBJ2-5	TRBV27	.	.	TGTGCCAGCAGTTTATCAGGGCACGAGACCCAGTACTTC	CASSLSGHETQYF
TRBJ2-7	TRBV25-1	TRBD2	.	TGTGCCAGCGGGCGGGGGGCCTACGAGCAGTACTTC	CASGRGAYEQYF
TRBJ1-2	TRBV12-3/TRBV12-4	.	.	TGTGCCAGCAGTCTCTCGGGGAGGAGTGGCTACACCTTC	CASSLSGRSGYTF
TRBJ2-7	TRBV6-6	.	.	TGTGCCAGCAGTTCCTACAGGGTAAATTCCTACGAGCAGTACTTC	CASSSYRVNSYEQYF
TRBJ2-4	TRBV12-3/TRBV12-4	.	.	TGTGCCAGCAGTTTATCCAGCAACCCCATTCAGTACTTC	CASSLSSNPIQYF
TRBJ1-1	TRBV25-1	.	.	TGTGCCAGCAGAGAAAGGGGAGGTATCGTGAACACTGAAGCTTTCTTT	CASRERGGIVNTEAFF
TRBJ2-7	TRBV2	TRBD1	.	TGTGCCAGCAGAGCCGGACAGGGTCCCTACGAGCAGTACTTC	CASRAGQGPYEQYF
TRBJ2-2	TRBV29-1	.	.	TGCAGCGCCCGTTTCCCCTTAACCGGGGAGCTGTTTTTT	CSARFPLTGELFF